The 3 T cell receptor beta chains reported below all come from one sample, sequenced in a study of T cells in women clearing cervical HPV infection. Assay used: immunoSEQ multiplex PCR; TCRdb lists only in-frame clones, some missing. The specimen's table records about 30,000 clones. The sequenced sample consisted of blood buffy coat. These receptors all stem from a woman between 18 and 70 years old with a cervical HPV16 infection that either progressed to CIN3+ or cleared (not recorded which).

As concerns this clone: From the germline J gene comes the end of the CDR3, since the read stops 3 residues before it. V gene TRBV6-1 combines with J gene TRBJ2-1, with TRBD1 as a possible D gene (5 bases). V shed 3 bases and J shed 2 bases, with 11 bases lying between them. This CDR3 has 15 residues. The germline V gene has CDR1 MNHNS and CDR2 SASEGT. The CDR3 DNA, read in part, is TGTGCCAGCAGTGACGGTCAGGGCCCCTACAATGAG. Protein product: CASSDGQGPYNE. The whole CDR3 reads CASSDGQGPYNEQFF.

Points on this clone: Read coverage stops 3 residues before the CDR3 terminus; the germline J gene supplies the remainder. The V call is TRBV30, the J call TRBJ1-2; D is unclear. V lost 5 bases, J lost 2 bases, and 9 bases lay in between. The length of the CDR3 is 12 residues. Germline V lookup: CDR1 GTSNPN, CDR2 SVGIG (reference sequence). CDR3 DNA, as far as it was read: TGTGCCTGGTCCGTGCTAAACTATGGC. Amino acids: CAWSVLNYG. The full CDR3 reads CAWSVLNYGYTF.

Turning to this clone: The read comes to an end 3 residues before the CDR3 does, leaving the germline J gene to fill in the end. This chain links TRBV5-1 with TRBJ2-5, with 9 bases matching TRBD1. The length of the CDR3 is 13 residues. J lost 5 bases, V lost 4 bases, and 3 bases had no gene match. The germline CDR1 and CDR2 sequences are SGHRS and YFSETQ. Incomplete CDR3 DNA: TGCGCCAGCAGCGGACAGGGGTTGGAGACC. It translates to CASSGQGLET. The complete CDR3 protein is CASSGQGLETQYF.